Listed below are T cell receptor beta chains from one sample, sequenced in a study of a mutant IDH1 vaccine in newly diagnosed glioma. The repertoire was sequenced with immunoSEQ multiplex PCR; TCRdb's copy has only in-frame clones and lacks some. Among about 98,000 clones listed, 80% to 90% were seen once. The sample here was PBMCs, taken from a glioma patient treated with radiotherapy, temozolomide or both. These receptors were obtained from a woman aged 50 to 60 with glioma. CDR3s include the opening cysteine and the closing phenylalanine or tryptophan. Each record gives: CDR3 protein, CDR3 DNA, J gene, CDR3 length, clone size, D gene, V gene. The D gene is left open where the match is weak. Expanded clones get a size class; other rows say once, few or many, or leave the size out.

CDR3: CASSPGLRKNIQYF
DNA: TGTGCCAGCAGCCCCGGCCTCCGCAAAAACATTCAGTACTTC
J: TRBJ2-4
length: 14
size: NA
D: NA
V: TRBV4-2

CDR3: CASSLQGPGNTIYF
DNA: TGCGCCAGCAGCTTACAGGGGCCTGGAAACACCATATATTTT
J: TRBJ1-3
length: 14
size: NA
D: TRBD1
V: TRBV5-1

CDR3: CSVEGGPSYNEQFF
DNA: TGCAGCGTTGAGGGGGGGCCCTCCTACAATGAGCAGTTCTTC
J: TRBJ2-1
length: 14
size: NA
D: NA
V: TRBV29-1

CDR3: CASRVASSYNEQFF
DNA: TGTGCCAGTAGGGTAGCTAGCTCCTACAATGAGCAGTTCTTC
J: TRBJ2-1
length: 14
size: NA
D: NA
V: TRBV19

CDR3: CASSFLGGLAGEYEQFF
DNA: TGTGCCAGCAGCTTTCTTGGTGGACTAGCGGGAGAGTATGAGCAGTTCTTC
J: TRBJ2-1
length: 17
size: NA
D: TRBD2
V: TRBV7-8

CDR3: CASSFSGADTEAFF
DNA: TGTGCCAGCAGCTTCTCCGGCGCGGACACTGAAGCTTTCTTT
J: TRBJ1-1
length: 14
size: NA
D: NA
V: TRBV7-8

CDR3: CASSYLSGNEQYF
DNA: TGTGCCAGCAGTTACTTATCAGGGAATGAGCAGTACTTC
J: TRBJ2-5
length: 13
size: NA
D: NA
V: TRBV6-5

CDR3: CASSLSVRQRNTEAFF
DNA: TGTGCCAGCAGTTTATCGGTAAGACAAAGGAACACTGAAGCTTTCTTT
J: TRBJ1-1
length: 16
size: NA
D: NA
V: TRBV27

CDR3: CASSIGLAVSYNEQFF
DNA: TGTGCCAGCAGCATCGGACTAGCGGTTTCCTACAATGAGCAGTTCTTC
J: TRBJ2-1
length: 16
size: NA
D: TRBD2
V: TRBV5-5

CDR3: CARSLGQAEETQYF
DNA: TGTGCCAGAAGCTTAGGCCAGGCCGAGGAGACCCAGTACTTC
J: TRBJ2-5
length: 14
size: NA
D: NA
V: TRBV7-5

CDR3: CASSLPGEQFF
DNA: TGTGCCAGCAGCTTACCTGGTGAGCAGTTCTTC
J: TRBJ2-1
length: 11
size: NA
D: NA
V: TRBV7-9

CDR3: CASMQQPSTYNEQFF
DNA: TGTGCCAGCATGCAACAGCCCTCTACCTACAATGAGCAGTTCTTC
J: TRBJ2-1
length: 15
size: NA
D: NA
V: TRBV6-1

CDR3: CASSAYLAGTRDEQFF
DNA: TGTGCCAGCAGTGCTTATCTAGCGGGGACGAGGGATGAGCAGTTCTTC
J: TRBJ2-1
length: 16
size: once
D: TRBD2
V: TRBV9

CDR3: CAWSVRIMEDEQFF
DNA: TGTGCCTGGAGTGTACGTATAATGGAGGATGAGCAGTTCTTC
J: TRBJ2-1
length: 14
size: NA
D: NA
V: TRBV30

CDR3: CSAGTSAYNEQFF
DNA: TGCAGCGCCGGGACTAGCGCTTACAATGAGCAGTTCTTC
J: TRBJ2-1
length: 13
size: NA
D: TRBD2
V: TRBV29-1

CDR3: CASSSWVGTQYF
DNA: TGTGCCAGCAGTTCGTGGGTCGGAACGCAGTATTTT
J: TRBJ2-3
length: 12
size: NA
D: NA
V: TRBV27

CDR3: CASSLQLGTDTQYF
DNA: TGCGCCAGCAGCTTGCAGCTGGGCACAGATACGCAGTATTTT
J: TRBJ2-3
length: 14
size: NA
D: NA
V: TRBV5-1

CDR3: CSVAGSGMGGELFF
DNA: TGCAGCGTTGCTGGTAGCGGGATGGGCGGGGAGCTGTTTTTT
J: TRBJ2-2
length: 14
size: NA
D: TRBD2
V: TRBV29-1

CDR3: CASSQGSTDGNNEQFF
DNA: TGCGCCAGCAGCCAAGGTTCGACGGACGGAAACAATGAGCAGTTCTTC
J: TRBJ2-1
length: 16
size: NA
D: NA
V: TRBV4-1

CDR3: CASSLQGAYNSPLHF
DNA: TGTGCCAGCAGCTTGCAGGGCGCCTATAATTCACCCCTCCACTTT
J: TRBJ1-6
length: 15
size: NA
D: NA
V: TRBV5-4

CDR3: CASTLRLVEREGRAEQFF
DNA: TGTGCCAGCACCCTTCGCCTGGTGGAGCGGGAGGGCCGGGCTGAGCAGTTCTTC
J: TRBJ2-1
length: 18
size: NA
D: TRBD2
V: TRBV7-9

CDR3: CASTERGFGGELFF
DNA: TGTGCCAGCACCGAGAGGGGATTTGGCGGGGAGCTGTTTTTT
J: TRBJ2-2
length: 14
size: NA
D: NA
V: TRBV6-1

CDR3: CASSRIGSVGTDTQYF
DNA: TGCGCCAGCAGCCGTATTGGGTCCGTTGGCACAGATACGCAGTATTTT
J: TRBJ2-3
length: 16
size: NA
D: NA
V: TRBV5-1

CDR3: CASSESSGYNEQFF
DNA: TGCGCCAGCAGTGAGAGTTCCGGCTACAATGAGCAGTTCTTC
J: TRBJ2-1
length: 14
size: NA
D: NA
V: TRBV10-1

CDR3: CASSPPSMGETQYF
DNA: TGTGCCAGCAGTCCACCCTCGATGGGAGAGACCCAGTACTTC
J: TRBJ2-5
length: 14
size: NA
D: NA
V: TRBV6-5

CDR3: CASSPRIADQETQYF
DNA: TGTGCCAGCAGCCCGCGAATAGCGGACCAAGAGACCCAGTACTTC
J: TRBJ2-5
length: 15
size: once
D: NA
V: TRBV7-8

CDR3: CASSIGQGYYGYTF
DNA: TGTGCCAGTAGTATAGGGCAGGGCTACTATGGCTACACCTTC
J: TRBJ1-2
length: 14
size: NA
D: NA
V: TRBV19

CDR3: CSVGVGNTEAFF
DNA: TGCAGCGTTGGCGTCGGCAACACTGAAGCTTTCTTT
J: TRBJ1-1
length: 12
size: few
D: NA
V: TRBV29-1

CDR3: CASSYMTGLFF
DNA: TGTGCCAGCAGCTACATGACAGGACTGTTTTTT
J: TRBJ1-4
length: 11
size: few
D: NA
V: TRBV7-9

CDR3: CASSPDRGTGELFF
DNA: TGTGCCAGCTCTCCGGACAGGGGAACCGGGGAGCTGTTTTTT
J: TRBJ2-2
length: 14
size: NA
D: TRBD1
V: TRBV18

CDR3: CASSEASDPLGDTQYF
DNA: TGTGCCAGCAGTGAAGCTAGCGATCCCCTGGGGGATACGCAGTATTTT
J: TRBJ2-3
length: 16
size: NA
D: NA
V: TRBV6-1

CDR3: CASSWPTSQSSYNEQFF
DNA: TGTGCCAGCAGCTGGCCGACTAGCCAAAGCTCCTACAATGAGCAGTTCTTC
J: TRBJ2-1
length: 17
size: NA
D: TRBD2
V: TRBV7-8

CDR3: CASSLIGLAREQYF
DNA: TGTGCCAGCAGTTTGATCGGACTAGCGCGCGAGCAGTACTTC
J: TRBJ2-7
length: 14
size: NA
D: TRBD2
V: TRBV28

CDR3: CASSGGATGAFEQFF
DNA: TGTGCCAGCAGCGGAGGTGCGACGGGGGCATTTGAGCAGTTCTTC
J: TRBJ2-1
length: 15
size: NA
D: NA
V: TRBV7-6

CDR3: CASSLVLGENTEAFF
DNA: TGTGCCAGCAGCTTAGTTTTAGGTGAGAACACTGAAGCTTTCTTT
J: TRBJ1-1
length: 15
size: NA
D: NA
V: TRBV7-8

CDR3: CASSVQGGNQPQHF
DNA: TGTGCCAGCAGTGTACAGGGAGGGAATCAGCCCCAGCATTTT
J: TRBJ1-5
length: 14
size: once
D: NA
V: TRBV2

CDR3: CASSPQDSTGELFF
DNA: TGTGCCAGCAGCCCACAGGACAGCACCGGGGAGCTGTTTTTT
J: TRBJ2-2
length: 14
size: once
D: NA
V: TRBV5-4

CDR3: CAISSRTASSYEQYF
DNA: TGTGCCATCAGCAGCAGGACAGCAAGCTCCTACGAGCAGTACTTC
J: TRBJ2-7
length: 15
size: NA
D: NA
V: TRBV10-3

CDR3: CASSFSWGVNYGYTF
DNA: TGTGCCAGCAGTTTCTCGTGGGGGGTTAACTATGGCTACACCTTC
J: TRBJ1-2
length: 15
size: few
D: NA
V: TRBV28

CDR3: CASISGSLQSYNEQFF
DNA: TGTGCCAGCATTAGCGGGAGCTTACAATCCTACAATGAGCAGTTCTTC
J: TRBJ2-1
length: 16
size: NA
D: TRBD2
V: TRBV25-1

CDR3: CASSSASRGHQPQHF
DNA: TGTGCCAGCAGCTCAGCGAGCAGGGGGCACCAGCCCCAGCATTTT
J: TRBJ1-5
length: 15
size: NA
D: TRBD1
V: TRBV7-6

CDR3: CASSLRQGWQPQHF
DNA: TGTGCCAGCAGTTTGAGGCAGGGTTGGCAGCCCCAGCATTTT
J: TRBJ1-5
length: 14
size: NA
D: NA
V: TRBV28

CDR3: CASSSRTGQYEQYF
DNA: TGTGCCAGCAGTTCTAGGACGGGACAGTACGAGCAGTACTTC
J: TRBJ2-7
length: 14
size: NA
D: TRBD1
V: TRBV27

CDR3: CASNPRMGAYGYTF
DNA: TGTGCCAGTAACCCCAGGATGGGGGCCTATGGCTACACCTTC
J: TRBJ1-2
length: 14
size: NA
D: NA
V: TRBV19

CDR3: CASSSQGAVQPQHF
DNA: TGTGCCAGCAGCTCACAGGGGGCAGTTCAGCCCCAGCATTTT
J: TRBJ1-5
length: 14
size: NA
D: TRBD1
V: TRBV5-5

CDR3: CASSRPSGRAGNEQFF
DNA: TGTGCCAGCAGCCGACCAAGCGGGAGGGCCGGCAATGAGCAGTTCTTC
J: TRBJ2-1
length: 16
size: NA
D: TRBD2
V: TRBV11-2

CDR3: CASSIASGSYNEQFF
DNA: TGTGCCAGCAGTATCGCTAGCGGGAGCTACAATGAGCAGTTCTTC
J: TRBJ2-1
length: 15
size: NA
D: TRBD2
V: TRBV6-5

CDR3: CASSLMGSDGYTF
DNA: TGTGCCAGCAGCTTAATGGGGAGTGATGGCTACACCTTC
J: TRBJ1-2
length: 13
size: medium-sized
D: NA
V: TRBV13

CDR3: CASSQQGMNTEAFF
DNA: TGTGCCAGCAGCCAACAGGGCATGAACACTGAAGCTTTCTTT
J: TRBJ1-1
length: 14
size: NA
D: NA
V: TRBV14

CDR3: CASSPTSGRTYNEQFF
DNA: TGTGCCAGCAGCCCGACTAGCGGGAGAACCTACAATGAGCAGTTCTTC
J: TRBJ2-1
length: 16
size: NA
D: TRBD2
V: TRBV7-9

CDR3: CASSLFGTNSYEQYF
DNA: TGCGCCAGCAGCTTGTTCGGTACTAACTCCTACGAGCAGTACTTC
J: TRBJ2-7
length: 15
size: NA
D: NA
V: TRBV5-1

CDR3: CASSPRGGRAYEQYF
DNA: TGTGCCAGTAGTCCTCGGGGGGGGCGCGCCTACGAGCAGTACTTC
J: TRBJ2-7
length: 15
size: NA
D: TRBD2
V: TRBV19

CDR3: CASSSGRQGNEQYF
DNA: TGTGCCAGCAGCTCAGGGAGACAGGGGAACGAGCAGTACTTC
J: TRBJ2-7
length: 14
size: NA
D: TRBD1
V: TRBV7-9

CDR3: CAISGEDEAFF
DNA: TGTGCCATCAGTGGGGAAGATGAAGCTTTCTTT
J: TRBJ1-1
length: 11
size: NA
D: NA
V: TRBV10-3

CDR3: CASSEGFAGGYEQYF
DNA: TGCGCCAGCAGTGAAGGATTTGCGGGGGGCTACGAGCAGTACTTC
J: TRBJ2-7
length: 15
size: NA
D: TRBD2
V: TRBV10-1